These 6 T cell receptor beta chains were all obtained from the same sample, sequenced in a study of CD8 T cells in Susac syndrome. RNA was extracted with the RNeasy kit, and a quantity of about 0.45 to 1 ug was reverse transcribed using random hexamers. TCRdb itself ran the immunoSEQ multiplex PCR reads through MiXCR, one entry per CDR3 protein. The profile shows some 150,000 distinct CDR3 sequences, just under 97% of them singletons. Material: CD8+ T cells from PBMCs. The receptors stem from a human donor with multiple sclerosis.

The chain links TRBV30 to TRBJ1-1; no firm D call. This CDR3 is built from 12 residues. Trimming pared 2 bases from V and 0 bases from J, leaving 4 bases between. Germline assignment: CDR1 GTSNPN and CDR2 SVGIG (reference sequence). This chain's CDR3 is CAWSWLNTEAFF. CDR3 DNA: TGTGCCTGGAGTTGGCTGAACACTGAAGCTTTCTTT.

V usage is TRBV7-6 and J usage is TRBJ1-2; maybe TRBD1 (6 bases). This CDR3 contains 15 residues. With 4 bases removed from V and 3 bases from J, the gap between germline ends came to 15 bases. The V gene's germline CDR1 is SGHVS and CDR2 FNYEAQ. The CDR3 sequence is CASSSGARGDYGYTF. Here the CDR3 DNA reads TGTGCCAGCAGCTCCGGGGCCAGGGGAGACTATGGCTACACCTTC.

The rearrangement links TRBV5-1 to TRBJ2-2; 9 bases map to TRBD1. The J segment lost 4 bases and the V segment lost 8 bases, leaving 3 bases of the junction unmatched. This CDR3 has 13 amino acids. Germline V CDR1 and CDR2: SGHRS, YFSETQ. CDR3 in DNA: TGCGCCAGTCGGACAGGGGCCACCGGGGAGCTGTTTTTT. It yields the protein CASRTGATGELFF.

For the CDR3, the DNA is TGCAGCGTTGAAGGCAGGGAATATGGCTACACCTTC. It translates to CSVEGREYGYTF. V usage is TRBV29-1 and J usage is TRBJ1-2; D is possibly TRBD1 (5 bases). This CDR3 contains 12 residues. V lost 1 base to trimming and J lost 5 bases, with 8 bases between them. Germline CDR1 and CDR2: SQVTM and ANQGSEA.

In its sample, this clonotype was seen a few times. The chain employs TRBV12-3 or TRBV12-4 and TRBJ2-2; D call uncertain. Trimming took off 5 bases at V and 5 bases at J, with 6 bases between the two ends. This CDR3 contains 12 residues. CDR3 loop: CASSAGTGELFF. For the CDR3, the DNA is TGTGCCAGCAGTGCCGGGACCGGGGAGCTGTTTTTT.

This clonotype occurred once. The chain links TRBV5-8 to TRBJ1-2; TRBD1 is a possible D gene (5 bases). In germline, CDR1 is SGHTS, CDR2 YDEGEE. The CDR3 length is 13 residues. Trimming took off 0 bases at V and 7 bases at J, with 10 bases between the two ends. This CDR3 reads CASSLGRDPGYTF. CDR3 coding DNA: TGTGCCAGCAGCTTGGGCAGGGACCCTGGCTACACCTTC. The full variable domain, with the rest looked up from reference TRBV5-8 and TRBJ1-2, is EAGVTQSPTHLIKTRGQQATLRCSPISGHTSVYWYQQALGLGLQFLLWYDEGEERNRGNFPPRFSGRQFPNYSSELNVNALELEDSALYLCASSLGRDPGYTFGSGTRLTVV.